The 15 T cell receptor beta chains reported below all come from one sample, sequenced in a study of blood T cell repertoires in COVID-19. The protocol was immunoSEQ multiplex PCR, while the TCRdb copy is restricted to in-frame clones and leaves out a portion. This sample has 120,000 to 150,000 clones, with 79% found just once. Sequenced: peripheral blood. These TCRs come from a man between 45 and 60 years old with active or convalescent COVID-19.

The chain joins TRBV28 to TRBJ1-2, with 8 bases identical to TRBD1. The CDR3 loop spans 14 amino acids. Trimming removed 7 bases from V and 7 bases from J; junction bases left unmatched: 11. Per the germline V gene, CDR1 is MDHEN and CDR2 is SYDVKM. CDR3 sequence (DNA): TGTGCCAGCAAGCAGGGGGCTGGAGTAGGTGGCTACACCTTC. It is translated as CASKQGAGVGGYTF.

The chain links TRBV28 to TRBJ2-7; 8 nucleotides align to TRBD2. The CDR3 runs to 15 residues. The J segment lost 4 bases and the V segment lost 4 bases, leaving 9 bases of the junction unmatched. CDR1 is MDHEN, CDR2 SYDVKM, per germline. The CDR3 DNA reads TGTGCCAGCAGTTCCCCTGGGGTAGCGGGGTACGAGCAGTACTTC. It codes for CASSSPGVAGYEQYF.

The chain combines TRBV4-1 with TRBJ1-5; TRBD1 matches at 9 bases. V shed 2 bases and J 2 bases; nucleotides not matched to a gene: 4. This CDR3 comprises 16 residues. Germline CDR1 reads MGHRA; CDR2 reads YSYEKL. In DNA, the CDR3 is TGCGCCAGCAGCCAACCCTGGACAGGGGGCAATCAGCCCCAGCATTTT. Amino acid sequence: CASSQPWTGGNQPQHF.

This clone was recorded only once. In DNA form, the CDR3 reads TGTGCCAGCAGGACAGGCGCGAGCGAGCAGTACTTC. Its protein product is CASRTGASEQYF. V gene TRBV6-5 combines with J gene TRBJ2-7, with TRBD1 as a possible D gene (6 bases). The CDR3 is 12 residues long. Trimming stripped 6 bases from V and 6 bases from J, with 12 bases between. In germline, CDR1 is MNHEY, CDR2 SVGAGI.

V gene TRBV24-1 combines with J gene TRBJ2-1; TRBD1 matches 7 bases. Germline V CDR1 and CDR2: KGHDR, SFDVKD. V lost 1 base and J lost 1; bases outside the gene matches: 3. The CDR3 contains 16 residues. The CDR3 protein is CATSDLGGTSYNEQFF. For the CDR3, the DNA is TGTGCCACCAGTGATTTAGGGGGCACGTCCTACAATGAGCAGTTCTTC.

This clone has just a few counts. This chain connects TRBV28 to TRBJ1-1; 7 bases are shared with TRBD1. Per the germline V gene, CDR1 is MDHEN and CDR2 is SYDVKM. The CDR3 is 13 residues long. With 6 bases clipped from V and 5 bases from J, the junction kept 6 bases outside the gene matches. For the CDR3, the DNA is TGTGCCAGCAGGTCAGACAGGGAGACTGAAGCTTTCTTT. As protein: CASRSDRETEAFF.

The rearrangement joins TRBV7-2 to TRBJ2-5; no reliable D call. This CDR3 has 14 residues. V lost 4 bases, J lost 4 bases, and 13 bases lay in between. Germline CDR1 reads SGHTA; CDR2 reads FQGNSA. The CDR3 region is CASSSGPPVETQYF. CDR3 bases: TGTGCCAGCAGCTCCGGTCCGCCGGTAGAGACCCAGTACTTC.

This chain joins TRBV7-7 and TRBJ2-3, with TRBD2 identical over 14 bases. The CDR3 totals 15 residues. Germline V lookup: CDR1 SSHAT, CDR2 FNYEAQ (reference sequence). V lost 5 bases and J lost 4; bases outside the gene matches: 2. The CDR3 nucleotides read TGTGCCAGCAGCAGACTAGCGGGAGGGGCAGATACGCAGTATTTT. It specifies CASSRLAGGADTQYF.

V usage is TRBV27 and J usage is TRBJ2-7; 10 bases agree with TRBD1. The J segment lost 5 bases and the V segment lost 3 bases, leaving 4 bases of the junction unmatched. Germline CDR1 reads MNHEY; CDR2 reads SMNVEV (reference sequence). The CDR3 contains 14 residues. The CDR3 coding sequence is TGTGCCAGCAGTTTCCGGGACAGGGGCCACGAGCAGTACTTC. Translation gives CASSFRDRGHEQYF.

This chain links TRBV19 with TRBJ1-2, with 7 bases that match TRBD1. This CDR3 spans 15 amino acids. After removal of 2 bases from V and 7 bases from J, the junction contained 10 bases not matched to a gene. Germline loops: CDR1 LNHDA, CDR2 SQIVND (reference sequence). The CDR3 is CASSIRTGVFLGYTF. The CDR3 nucleotides are TGTGCCAGTAGTATACGAACAGGGGTCTTCCTTGGCTACACCTTC.

This chain connects TRBV5-1 to TRBJ1-6, with D maybe TRBD1 (6 bases). This CDR3 is 16 amino acids long. CDR1 SGHRS and CDR2 YFSETQ come from the germline V gene. The V end was cut by 4 bases, the J end by 5 bases, with 16 bases between. The CDR3 sequence: CASSPVRDTNNSPLHF. DNA of the CDR3: TGCGCCAGCAGCCCCGTTCGGGACACTAATAATTCACCCCTCCACTTT.

In nucleotides, the CDR3 is TGTGCCAGTAGTATACAGTACGGGGGCACTGAAGCTTTCTTT. The encoded protein is CASSIQYGGTEAFF. The chain has TRBV19 and TRBJ1-1; tentative D call: TRBD1 (5 bases). Germline lookup yields CDR1 LNHDA and CDR2 SQIVND (reference sequence). V was trimmed by 2 bases and J by 4 bases, leaving 11 bases between them. This CDR3 region has 14 residues.

V usage is TRBV5-5 and J usage is TRBJ2-3, with 12 positions matching TRBD2. V shed 0 bases and J 5 bases; nucleotides not matched to a gene: 4. CDR1 is SGHKS, CDR2 YYEKEE, per germline (reference sequence). The CDR3 is 16 amino acids. CDR3 sequence: CASSLGLAGVEDTQYF. CDR3 nucleotide sequence: TGTGCCAGCAGCTTGGGACTAGCGGGAGTGGAAGATACGCAGTATTTT.

This chain's CDR3 is CASSLELAGGPFYNEQFF. DNA of the CDR3: TGCGCCAGCAGCTTGGAACTAGCGGGAGGTCCGTTCTACAATGAGCAGTTCTTC. The chain couples TRBV5-1 to TRBJ2-1, with 12 bases aligning to TRBD2. In germline, CDR1 is SGHRS, CDR2 YFSETQ. With V trimmed by 0 bases and J by 3 bases, 7 bases remained unmatched. The CDR3 totals 18 residues.

The chain has TRBV3-1 (or the pseudogene TRBV3-2) and TRBJ1-4; possibly TRBD1 for D (5 bases). Germline V gives CDR1 LGHDT, CDR2 YNNKEL (reference sequence). V lost 0 bases and J 3 bases, leaving 11 bases between the germline ends. CDR3 size: 16 residues. CDR3 loop: CASSQEIGASNEKLFF. The DNA of the CDR3 is TGTGCCAGCAGCCAAGAAATAGGGGCCTCTAATGAAAAACTGTTTTTT.